This record concerns one TCR beta chain sequence. Its antigen is not identified. This entry belongs to a study of vaccination and CD4 T cells after COVID-19. Study results and limitations: Convalescent patients' clones that were vaccine-specific were spike mono-reactive in 304 of 307 cases.

The assay that was used to sequence DNA from cultured CD4+ T cells was the Oncomine TCR Beta short-read assay. TCRdb re-analysed the PCR reads in MiXCR, keeping a single row per CDR3 protein. The sample shows several thousand distinct CDR3 sequences, 67% of them seen only once. This CDR3 comprises 14 residues. Trimming cost V 4 bases and J 4 bases, with 13 bases left between them. Germline V CDR1 and CDR2: MGHRA, YSYEKL. Treatment denoted: approximately nine-day PBMC culture with coronavirus spike peptide pools or control peptides (ViraFEST assay). The chain recombines TRBV4-1 with TRBJ1-1; a weak D match, TRBD1 (6 bases). Source material: CD4+ T cells from blood, cultured in vitro. This sequence originates from a human donor who had recovered from COVID-19. DNA for the CDR3: TGCGCCAGCAGCCGAGTGATACAGGGCACTGAAGCTTTCTTT. Translated: CASSRVIQGTEAFF.